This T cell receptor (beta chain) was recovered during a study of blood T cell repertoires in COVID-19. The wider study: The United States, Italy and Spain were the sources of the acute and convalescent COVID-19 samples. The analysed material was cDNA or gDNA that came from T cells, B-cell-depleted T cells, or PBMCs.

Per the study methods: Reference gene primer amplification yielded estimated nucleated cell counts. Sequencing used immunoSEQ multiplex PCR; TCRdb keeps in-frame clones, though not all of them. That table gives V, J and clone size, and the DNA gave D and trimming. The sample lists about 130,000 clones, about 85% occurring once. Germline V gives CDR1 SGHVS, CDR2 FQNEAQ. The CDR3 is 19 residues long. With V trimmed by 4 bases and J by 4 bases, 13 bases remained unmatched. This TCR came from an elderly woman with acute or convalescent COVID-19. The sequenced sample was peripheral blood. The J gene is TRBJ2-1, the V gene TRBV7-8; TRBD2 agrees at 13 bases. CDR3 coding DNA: TGTGCCAGCAGCTCCCGCTTCCTCGGGACTAGCGGGAAATACAATGAGCAGTTCTTC. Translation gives CASSSRFLGTSGKYNEQFF.